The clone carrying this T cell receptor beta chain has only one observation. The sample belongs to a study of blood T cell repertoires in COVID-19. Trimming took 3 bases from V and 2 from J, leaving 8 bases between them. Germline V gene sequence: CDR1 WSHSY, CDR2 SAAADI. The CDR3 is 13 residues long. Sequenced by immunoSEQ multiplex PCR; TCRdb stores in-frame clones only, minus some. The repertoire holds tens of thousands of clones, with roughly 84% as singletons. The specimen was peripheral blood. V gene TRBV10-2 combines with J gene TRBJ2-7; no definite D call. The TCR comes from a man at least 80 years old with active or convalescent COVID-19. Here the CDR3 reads CASSDGGPYEQYF. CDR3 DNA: TGCGCCAGCAGTGATGGTGGCCCCTACGAGCAGTACTTC.